The 5 T cell receptor beta chains below were found in one sample sequenced in a study of cytomegalovirus exposure and HLA in healthy donors. PCR used 60 Vbeta primers and 13 Jbeta primers. The data were produced by immunoSEQ multiplex PCR, yet TCRdb's version contains in-frame clones alone and is incomplete. This sample has more than 80,000 clones, with 71% found just once. The specimen sequenced was PBMCs. These receptors were collected from a female donor in good health and CMV-seronegative.

The V and J genes are TRBV6-5 and TRBJ2-1, with 9 bases identical to TRBD2. The V and J ends lost 7 bases and 3 bases, in that order; junction bases with no gene match: 4. The CDR3 has 14 residues. Per germline, CDR1 MNHEY and CDR2 SVGAGI. The DNA of the CDR3 is TGTGCCAGCAAGGTAGCGGGAGACTACAATGAGCAGTTCTTC. Encoded protein: CASKVAGDYNEQFF.

This clone showed up just a few times. V usage is TRBV25-1 and J usage is TRBJ2-5; D perhaps matches TRBD2 (6 bases). This CDR3 region has 12 residues. CDR1 and CDR2 (germline): MGHDK, SYGVNS. V dropped 8 bases and J dropped 7 bases, with 14 bases sitting between them. CDR3 DNA: TGTGCCAGCGGACCGACTAGGTCGACCCAGTACTTC. Its translation is CASGPTRSTQYF.

The chain couples TRBV5-1 to TRBJ1-5, with TRBD1 identical over 11 bases. The V segment lost 2 bases and the J segment 7 bases; nucleotides outside the gene matches: 8. This CDR3 has 16 residues. Germline V gives CDR1 SGHRS, CDR2 YFSETQ. The CDR3 DNA sequence: TGCGCCAGCAGCTTAGGTGGGACAGGGGGTTCCCAGCCCCAGCATTTT. It encodes CASSLGGTGGSQPQHF.

The J gene is TRBJ2-1, the V gene TRBV7-8; 9 nucleotides agree with TRBD2. CDR1 and CDR2 (germline): SGHVS, FQNEAQ. The ends lost 5 bases at V and 1 base at J; junction bases unmatched: 9. The CDR3 length is 17 residues. CDR3 in amino acids: CASSGGPLAGSYNEQFF. As DNA, the CDR3 is TGTGCCAGCAGCGGAGGCCCTCTAGCGGGATCCTACAATGAGCAGTTCTTC.

The gene calls are TRBV25-1 and TRBJ2-2; 9 bases agree with TRBD1. The CDR3 totals 15 residues. The V segment lost 5 bases and the J segment 3 bases; nucleotides outside the gene matches: 4. In germline, CDR1 is MGHDK, CDR2 SYGVNS. The CDR3 spells CASSRGDRDTGELFF. For the CDR3, the DNA is TGTGCCAGCAGTCGGGGGGACAGGGACACCGGGGAGCTGTTTTTT.